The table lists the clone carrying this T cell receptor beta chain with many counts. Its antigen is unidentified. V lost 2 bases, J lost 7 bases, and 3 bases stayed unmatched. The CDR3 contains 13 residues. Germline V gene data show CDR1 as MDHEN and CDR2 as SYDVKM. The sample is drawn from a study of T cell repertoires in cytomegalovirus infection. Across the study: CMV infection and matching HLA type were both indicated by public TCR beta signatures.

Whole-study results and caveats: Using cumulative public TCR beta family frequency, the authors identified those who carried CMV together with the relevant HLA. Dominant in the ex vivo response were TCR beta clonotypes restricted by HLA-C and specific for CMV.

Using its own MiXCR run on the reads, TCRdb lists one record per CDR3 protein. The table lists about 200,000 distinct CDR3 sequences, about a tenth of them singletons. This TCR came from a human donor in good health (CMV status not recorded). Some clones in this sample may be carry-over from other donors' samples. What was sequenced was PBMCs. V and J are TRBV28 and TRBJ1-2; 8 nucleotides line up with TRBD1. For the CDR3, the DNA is TGTGCCAGCAGTTTACAGGGGGCGACTGGCTACACCTTC. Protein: CASSLQGATGYTF.